What follows are 23 T cell receptor beta chains derived from one specimen sequenced in a study of CD8 T cells in Susac syndrome. Reverse transcription used about 0.45 to 1 ug RNA and random hexamers. TCRdb independently ran MiXCR on the immunoSEQ multiplex PCR reads; one entry per CDR3 protein. Of approximately 200,000 distinct CDR3 sequences in the sample, more than 85% were seen once. The specimen sequenced was CD8+ T cells from PBMCs. All receptors come from a human donor with multiple sclerosis.

V gene TRBV12-5 combines with J gene TRBJ2-7; 7 nucleotides line up with TRBD1. This CDR3 comprises 15 residues. Germline V gives CDR1 LGHNT, CDR2 FRNRAP. Trimming at V came to 5 bases and at J to 5 bases, leaving 12 bases not matched to a gene. The CDR3 DNA follows: TGTGCTAGTGGTGGGGTGGGTGACAGGGTCCACGAGCAGTACTTC. This encodes CASGGVGDRVHEQYF.

The chain has TRBV7-9 and TRBJ2-1; D might be TRBD1 (6 bases). Deletions cut 4 bases from V and 12 bases from J, with 10 bases between. CDR3 length equals 11 residues. The germline CDR1 and CDR2 sequences are SEHNR and FQNEAQ (reference sequence). For the CDR3, the DNA is TGTGCCAGCAGCTATGGGGGCTTGCAGTTCTTC. Amino acids: CASSYGGLQFF.

This clonotype appeared a single time. The V gene is TRBV28, the J gene TRBJ1-5, with 7 nucleotides matching TRBD1. The trim removed 1 base at V and 2 bases at J, leaving 8 bases unmatched. Looked up from germline, CDR1 is MDHEN and CDR2 is SYDVKM. This CDR3 contains 17 residues. This CDR3 reads CASSLLAPGGGNQPQHF. The DNA for the CDR3 is TGTGCCAGCAGTTTATTGGCTCCAGGGGGAGGCAATCAGCCCCAGCATTTT.

The chain is built from TRBV5-6 and TRBJ2-1; maybe TRBD2 (7 bases). V dropped 4 bases and J dropped 6 bases, with 11 bases sitting between them. The length of the CDR3 is 13 residues. The germline V gene has CDR1 SGHDT and CDR2 YYEEEE. The CDR3 protein is CASSGGGRNEQFF. The CDR3 DNA follows: TGTGCCAGCAGCGGGGGGGGGCGCAATGAGCAGTTCTTC.

This rearrangement joins TRBV7-3 to TRBJ2-1, with 11 nucleotides matching TRBD1. With 2 bases clipped from V and 9 bases from J, the junction kept 6 bases outside the gene matches. CDR1 is SGHTA and CDR2 is FQGTGA in the germline V gene. This CDR3 is 15 amino acids long. As DNA, the CDR3 is TGTGCCAGCAGCTTAGGGACAGGGGGTAGGGTTGAGCAGTTCTTC. Its translation is CASSLGTGGRVEQFF.

The DNA for the CDR3 is TGCAGCGTTGAGGAGGGGGGTACGCAGTATTTT. This sequence encodes CSVEEGGTQYF. The chain employs TRBV29-1 and TRBJ2-3; D may correspond to TRBD1 or TRBD2 (6 bases each). CDR3 length: 11 residues. The germline V and J ends were trimmed by 3 bases and 8 bases, with 9 bases remaining between them. Germline CDR1 and CDR2: SQVTM and ANQGSEA.

The V call is TRBV5-4, the J call TRBJ2-3; a possible D gene is TRBD1 (6 bases). The CDR3 covers 15 residues. CDR1 and CDR2 from the germline V gene are SGHNT and YYREEE (reference sequence). V gave up 4 bases and J gave up 1 base, with 13 bases separating them. The CDR3 reads CASSQGLGGTDTQYF. CDR3 nucleotides: TGTGCCAGCAGCCAGGGGTTGGGGGGCACAGATACGCAGTATTTT.

This clonotype was detected only a few times. This sequence joins TRBV12-3 or TRBV12-4 and TRBJ2-5; a weak D match, TRBD1 (7 bases). The CDR3 is made up of 14 amino acids. Trimming cost V 3 bases and J 5 bases, with 13 bases left between them. The CDR3 DNA reads TGTGCCAGCAGTTTCAGGACAGGAGGGGAGACCCAGTACTTC. Protein sequence: CASSFRTGGETQYF.

The chain recombines TRBV30 with TRBJ2-5; D possibly corresponds to TRBD1 (5 bases). From germline, CDR1 is GTSNPN and CDR2 SVGIG (reference sequence). V gave up 4 bases and J gave up 1 base, with 10 bases separating them. This CDR3 is built from 13 residues. CDR3 region: CAWTLDSQETQYF. The CDR3 bases are TGTGCCTGGACCCTTGACAGCCAAGAGACCCAGTACTTC. Complete variable domain (other parts from reference TRBV30 and TRBJ2-5): SQTIHQWPATLVQPVGSPLSLECTVEGTSNPNLYWYRQAAGRGLQLLFYSVGIGQISSEVPQNLSASRPQDRQFILSSKKLLLSDSGFYLCAWTLDSQETQYFGPGTRLLVL.

The chain links TRBV5-1 to TRBJ2-3; D is perhaps TRBD1 (5 bases). Between the trimmed V and J ends, which lost 0 bases and 3 bases, there was a span of 11 bases. The CDR3 runs to 15 residues. The germline gives CDR1 SGHRS, CDR2 YFSETQ. This CDR3 is CASSLADRKTDTQYF. In nucleotides, the CDR3 is TGCGCCAGCAGCTTGGCCGACAGAAAAACAGATACGCAGTATTTT.

The V call is TRBV6-1, the J call TRBJ2-5; D might be TRBD1 (5 bases). CDR3 size: 15 residues. Germline V gene lookup returns CDR1 MNHNS and CDR2 SASEGT. Trimming took off 4 bases at V and 4 bases at J, with 16 bases between the two ends. CDR3 coding DNA: TGTGCCAGCAGTGGGGGCCAGATATACGGAGAGACCCAGTACTTC. Encoded protein: CASSGGQIYGETQYF.

V is TRBV7-8 and J is TRBJ1-1; 8 nucleotides agree with TRBD1. Germline CDR1 SGHVS, CDR2 FQNEAQ. The CDR3 consists of 14 residues. V was pared by 5 bases and J by 5 bases, with 7 bases of the junction left unmatched. The CDR3 bases are TGTGCCAGCAGCCCCCGCAGGGGGCGGACTGAAGCTTTCTTT. This codes for CASSPRRGRTEAFF. Combining the CDR3 with reference TRBV7-8 and TRBJ1-1 gives the whole variable domain GAGVSQSPRYKVAKRGQDVALRCDPISGHVSLFWYQQALGQGPEFLTYFQNEAQLDKSGLPSDRFFAERPEGSVSTLKIQRTQQEDSAVYLCASSPRRGRTEAFFGQGTRLTVV.

The chain couples TRBV6-5 to TRBJ1-1, with 7 bases lining up with TRBD1. From germline, CDR1 is MNHEY and CDR2 SVGAGI. The ends lost 6 bases at V and 4 bases at J; junction bases unmatched: 5. This CDR3 is built from 13 residues. The DNA of the CDR3 is TGTGCCAGCAGGGCAGGGGGTTTCACTGAAGCTTTCTTT. Protein sequence: CASRAGGFTEAFF.

The V and J genes are TRBV9 and TRBJ2-7, with 8 bases that match TRBD1. CDR3 length: 19 residues. Germline trimming cut 4 bases from V and 5 bases from J; bases unmatched to any gene: 23. Germline V lookup: CDR1 SGDLS, CDR2 YYNGEE. For the CDR3, the DNA is TGTGCCAGCAGCTCCGGAATATTTTCGACAGGGGCGGCCTTAGACGAGCAGTACTTC. This encodes CASSSGIFSTGAALDEQYF.

The chain combines TRBV6-1 with TRBJ1-1, with TRBD1 as a possible D gene (5 bases). V lost 10 bases and J 8 bases, leaving 14 bases between the germline ends. The CDR3 is 11 amino acids. From germline, CDR1 is MNHNS and CDR2 SASEGT. This CDR3 is CATAQNREAFF. The CDR3 nucleotides read TGTGCCACCGCACAGAACAGGGAAGCTTTCTTT.

This sequence joins TRBV6-6 and TRBJ1-1; D gene unclear. This CDR3 contains 13 residues. Trimming stripped 5 bases from V and 2 bases from J, with 9 bases between. Germline V lookup: CDR1 MNHNY, CDR2 SVGAGI (reference sequence). In DNA, the CDR3 is TGTGCCAGCAGTGGCCGGATAAACACTGAAGCTTTCTTT. Its protein product is CASSGRINTEAFF.

This chain uses TRBV11-1 with TRBJ1-2, with a weak D call TRBD1 (5 bases). V was trimmed by 0 bases and J by 4 bases, leaving 9 bases between them. Germline V gene lookup returns CDR1 SGHAT and CDR2 FQDESV (reference sequence). The CDR3 runs to 14 residues. The CDR3 is CASSLAGTIYGYTF. CDR3 nucleotides: TGTGCCAGCAGCTTAGCCGGGACCATCTATGGCTACACCTTC.

V usage is TRBV27 and J usage is TRBJ1-5, with 10 bases lining up with TRBD1. The germline gives CDR1 MNHEY, CDR2 SMNVEV (reference sequence). V shed 3 bases, J shed 3 bases, and the junction held 2 bases outside the gene matches. This CDR3 comprises 15 residues. CDR3 protein: CASSLGTGANQPQHF. The CDR3 region has the DNA TGTGCCAGCAGTTTGGGGACAGGGGCCAATCAGCCCCAGCATTTT.

V usage is TRBV7-9 and J usage is TRBJ1-2; TRBD1 agrees at 7 bases. The J segment lost 5 bases and the V segment lost 4 bases, leaving 7 bases of the junction unmatched. Germline CDR1 SEHNR, CDR2 FQNEAQ (reference sequence). CDR3 length equals 14 residues. CDR3 residues: CASSSGTVSYGYTF. For the CDR3, the DNA is TGTGCCAGCAGCTCGGGGACAGTCAGTTATGGCTACACCTTC.

V is TRBV7-9 and J is TRBJ1-1; 7 bases are a match to TRBD1. V gave up 6 bases and J gave up 4 bases; unmatched junction bases: 8. Germline assignment: CDR1 SEHNR and CDR2 FQNEAQ (reference sequence). The CDR3 contains 14 residues. CDR3 bases: TGTGCCAGCAGGAGCTTCCCAGGGGGCACTGAAGCTTTCTTT. This codes for CASRSFPGGTEAFF.

V usage is TRBV12-3 or TRBV12-4 and J usage is TRBJ2-7; no reliable D call. V was cut by 3 bases and J by 2 bases, with 11 bases left in between. The CDR3 loop spans 14 amino acids. Written as DNA, the CDR3 is TGTGCCAGCAGTTTCGGCCCGGGTACCTACGAGCAGTACTTC. Translated, it gives CASSFGPGTYEQYF.

This chain uses TRBV12-5 with TRBJ1-1; perhaps TRBD1 as D (5 bases). This CDR3 contains 13 residues. V lost 6 bases and J lost 8, with 16 bases in between. In germline, CDR1 is LGHNT, CDR2 FRNRAP. CDR3 residues: CASGGWGSGEAFF. In DNA, the CDR3 is TGTGCTAGTGGGGGGTGGGGGAGCGGAGAAGCTTTCTTT.

The chain joins TRBV29-1 to TRBJ1-2; D is perhaps TRBD1 (5 bases). The V and J ends lost 3 bases and 11 bases respectively, with 13 bases between them. The CDR3 runs to 11 residues. The V gene's germline CDR1 is SQVTM and CDR2 ANQGSEA. CDR3 amino acids: CSVEILQGYTF. CDR3 sequence (DNA): TGCAGCGTTGAGATACTCCAGGGATACACCTTC.